Listed below are T cell receptor beta chains from one sample, sequenced in a study of human T cells and chemical hapten exposure. TCRdb passed the RACE reads through MiXCR, listing each CDR3 protein once. The sample includes approximately 95,000 distinct CDR3 sequences, more than 9.5% of them seen just once. This sample comprised whole blood, obtained in connection with sensitization to the hapten diphenylcyclopropenone (DPC). The origin of the receptors is a woman aged 40 to 50 with alopecia areata. Some clones in this sample may be carry-over from other donors' samples. CDR3s include the opening cysteine and the closing phenylalanine or tryptophan. A D gene is named only where the DNA matches it firmly. Where a row states a size, it is once, few, many or the class of an expanded clone; other rows omit it.

CDR3aa: CASSSGLAGRTDTQYF
CDR3nt: TGTGCCAGCAGCTCGGGACTAGCGGGGCGCACAGATACGCAGTATTTT
d_gene: TRBD2
v_gene: TRBV7-9
j_gene: TRBJ2-3
abundance: many

CDR3aa: CASSPPGTGPRGTQYF
CDR3nt: TGTGCCAGCAGCCCGCCGGGGACAGGGCCCAGAGGGACCCAGTACTTC
d_gene: TRBD1
v_gene: TRBV11-1
j_gene: TRBJ2-5
abundance: few

CDR3aa: CASSQDQSGLRHF
CDR3nt: TGTGCCAGCAGCCAAGATCAAAGTGGGCTGCGGCATTTT
d_gene: NA
v_gene: TRBV4-2
j_gene: TRBJ1-5
abundance: few

CDR3aa: CASSAAQGQGRYTF
CDR3nt: TGTGCCAGCAGCGCAGCCCAGGGACAGGGGAGGTACACCTTC
d_gene: TRBD1
v_gene: TRBV5-4
j_gene: TRBJ1-2
abundance: few

CDR3aa: CASSSLTSAQYF
CDR3nt: TGTGCCAGCAGCTCTCTGACTAGCGCGCAGTATTTT
d_gene: TRBD2
v_gene: TRBV11-2
j_gene: TRBJ2-3
abundance: many

CDR3aa: CASSPRVQGNTIYF
CDR3nt: TGTGCCAGCAGCCCCAGGGTGCAAGGAAACACCATATATTTT
d_gene: NA
v_gene: TRBV3-1
j_gene: TRBJ1-3
abundance: many

CDR3aa: CASSPLVEGSPLHF
CDR3nt: TGTGCCAGCTCACCGCTGGTAGAGGGTTCACCCCTCCACTTT
d_gene: NA
v_gene: TRBV18
j_gene: TRBJ1-6
abundance: few

CDR3aa: CASSPDRAGTGELFF
CDR3nt: TGTGCCAGCAGCCCCGACAGGGCGGGGACCGGGGAGCTGTTTTTT
d_gene: NA
v_gene: TRBV3-1
j_gene: TRBJ2-2
abundance: few

CDR3aa: CASSPVPGGGTEAFF
CDR3nt: TGTGCCAGCAGCCCCGTACCAGGGGGTGGCACTGAAGCTTTCTTT
d_gene: TRBD1
v_gene: TRBV7-6
j_gene: TRBJ1-1
abundance: many

CDR3aa: CASSSRGGGGRAFF
CDR3nt: TGTGCCAGCAGTTCCCGAGGCGGAGGGGGCCGAGCTTTCTTT
d_gene: TRBD1
v_gene: TRBV12-3/TRBV12-4
j_gene: TRBJ1-1
abundance: few

CDR3aa: CASSLQGASGANVLTF
CDR3nt: TGTGCCAGCAGCTTGCAGGGAGCCTCTGGGGCCAACGTCCTGACTTTC
d_gene: NA
v_gene: TRBV7-2
j_gene: TRBJ2-6
abundance: many

CDR3aa: CASSVGPDRYEQYF
CDR3nt: TGTGCCAGCAGCGTAGGGCCAGATCGGTACGAGCAGTACTTC
d_gene: NA
v_gene: TRBV9
j_gene: TRBJ2-7
abundance: NA

CDR3aa: CSVEESGGGTEAFF
CDR3nt: TGCAGCGTTGAAGAGTCCGGAGGAGGCACTGAAGCTTTCTTT
d_gene: NA
v_gene: TRBV29-1
j_gene: TRBJ1-1
abundance: few

CDR3aa: CASSLSHGREQFF
CDR3nt: TGTGCCAGCAGCTTATCCCATGGGCGGGAGCAGTTCTTC
d_gene: NA
v_gene: TRBV7-3
j_gene: TRBJ2-1
abundance: NA

CDR3aa: CASSLNRGRDEQFF
CDR3nt: TGTGCCAGCAGTCTAAACAGGGGAAGGGATGAGCAGTTCTTC
d_gene: TRBD1
v_gene: TRBV6-2/TRBV6-3
j_gene: TRBJ2-1
abundance: few

CDR3aa: CASSSDRGDYGYTF
CDR3nt: TGTGCCAGCAGTTCAGACAGGGGGGACTATGGCTACACCTTC
d_gene: TRBD1
v_gene: TRBV27
j_gene: TRBJ1-2
abundance: many

CDR3aa: CASGSWTGGTEAFF
CDR3nt: TGTGCTAGTGGTTCCTGGACAGGGGGGACTGAAGCTTTCTTT
d_gene: TRBD1
v_gene: TRBV12-5
j_gene: TRBJ1-1
abundance: few

CDR3aa: CASSVRTVRRGTDTQYF
CDR3nt: TGTGCCAGCAGCGTAAGGACAGTCCGCCGGGGAACAGATACGCAGTATTTT
d_gene: NA
v_gene: TRBV7-2
j_gene: TRBJ2-3
abundance: few

CDR3aa: CSAIPGSSGKDEQFF
CDR3nt: TGCAGTGCCATCCCCGGCAGTAGCGGGAAGGATGAGCAGTTCTTC
d_gene: TRBD2
v_gene: TRBV20-1
j_gene: TRBJ2-1
abundance: many

CDR3aa: CATSDSPRGRGANVLTF
CDR3nt: TGTGCCACCAGTGACTCCCCAAGAGGGCGAGGGGCCAACGTCCTGACTTTC
d_gene: NA
v_gene: TRBV24-1
j_gene: TRBJ2-6
abundance: few

CDR3aa: CACTTTWTGGRETQYF
CDR3nt: TGTGCCTGCACTACGACCTGGACAGGGGGACGAGAGACCCAGTACTTC
d_gene: TRBD1
v_gene: TRBV30
j_gene: TRBJ2-5
abundance: many

CDR3aa: CAWSSFGTVEQPQHF
CDR3nt: TGTGCCTGGAGTTCATTTGGGACAGTGGAACAGCCCCAGCATTTT
d_gene: TRBD1
v_gene: TRBV30
j_gene: TRBJ1-5
abundance: NA

CDR3aa: CASSLAIRGTGELFF
CDR3nt: TGTGCCAGCAGCTTAGCTATACGGGGTACCGGGGAGCTGTTTTTT
d_gene: NA
v_gene: TRBV7-2
j_gene: TRBJ2-2
abundance: NA

CDR3aa: CARGEGTTEPTNEKLFF
CDR3nt: TGTGCCAGGGGGGAGGGGACAACTGAGCCGACTAATGAAAAACTGTTTTTT
d_gene: NA
v_gene: TRBV28
j_gene: TRBJ1-4
abundance: NA

CDR3aa: CASSFSGLGTNTGELFF
CDR3nt: TGTGCCAGCAGCTTTTCGGGTCTGGGGACGAACACCGGGGAGCTGTTTTTT
d_gene: NA
v_gene: TRBV11-2
j_gene: TRBJ2-2
abundance: few

CDR3aa: CSATPGRGRSDEQYF
CDR3nt: TGCAGTGCTACACCCGGCAGGGGACGATCCGACGAGCAGTACTTC
d_gene: NA
v_gene: TRBV20-1
j_gene: TRBJ2-7
abundance: few

CDR3aa: CASSFEGRDTEAFF
CDR3nt: TGTGCCAGCAGTTTCGAGGGTCGGGACACTGAAGCTTTCTTT
d_gene: NA
v_gene: TRBV28
j_gene: TRBJ1-1
abundance: NA

CDR3aa: CSAAVIREGGYEQYF
CDR3nt: TGCAGTGCCGCCGTCATACGGGAGGGGGGTTACGAGCAGTACTTC
d_gene: TRBD2
v_gene: TRBV20-1
j_gene: TRBJ2-7
abundance: NA

CDR3aa: CSAQSMASGAGYRYEQYF
CDR3nt: TGCAGCGCCCAAAGTATGGCTAGCGGGGCTGGGTATCGGTACGAGCAGTACTTC
d_gene: TRBD2
v_gene: TRBV29-1
j_gene: TRBJ2-7
abundance: NA

CDR3aa: CASSLVLTSGVNEQFF
CDR3nt: TGTGCCAGCAGCTTGGTTCTGACTAGCGGGGTCAATGAGCAGTTCTTC
d_gene: TRBD2
v_gene: TRBV5-6
j_gene: TRBJ2-1
abundance: many

CDR3aa: CASREGRNSNTGELFF
CDR3nt: TGTGCCAGCAGGGAGGGACGGAACTCTAACACCGGGGAGCTGTTTTTT
d_gene: NA
v_gene: TRBV7-2
j_gene: TRBJ2-2
abundance: many

CDR3aa: CASARVSEQFF
CDR3nt: TGTGCCAGCGCCCGAGTCAGTGAGCAGTTCTTC
d_gene: NA
v_gene: TRBV6-1
j_gene: TRBJ2-1
abundance: few

CDR3aa: CASSQEPGLAGVTGELFF
CDR3nt: TGCGCCAGCAGCCAAGAACCTGGACTAGCGGGAGTTACCGGGGAGCTGTTTTTT
d_gene: TRBD2
v_gene: TRBV4-3
j_gene: TRBJ2-2
abundance: few

CDR3aa: CASSPRLAGGVTQYF
CDR3nt: TGTGCCAGCAGCCCCCGCCTAGCGGGAGGGGTTACGCAGTATTTT
d_gene: TRBD2
v_gene: TRBV11-2
j_gene: TRBJ2-3
abundance: many

CDR3aa: CASKGTSHTGELFF
CDR3nt: TGTGCCAGCAAAGGGACTAGCCACACCGGGGAGCTGTTTTTT
d_gene: TRBD2
v_gene: TRBV6-5
j_gene: TRBJ2-2
abundance: many

CDR3aa: CSASMNTEAFF
CDR3nt: TGCAGTGCTAGCATGAACACTGAAGCTTTCTTT
d_gene: NA
v_gene: TRBV20-1
j_gene: TRBJ1-1
abundance: few

CDR3aa: CASSERLKLGLAGDEQYF
CDR3nt: TGTGCCAGCAGTGAAAGGCTAAAGTTGGGACTAGCGGGAGACGAGCAGTACTTC
d_gene: TRBD2
v_gene: TRBV2
j_gene: TRBJ2-7
abundance: NA